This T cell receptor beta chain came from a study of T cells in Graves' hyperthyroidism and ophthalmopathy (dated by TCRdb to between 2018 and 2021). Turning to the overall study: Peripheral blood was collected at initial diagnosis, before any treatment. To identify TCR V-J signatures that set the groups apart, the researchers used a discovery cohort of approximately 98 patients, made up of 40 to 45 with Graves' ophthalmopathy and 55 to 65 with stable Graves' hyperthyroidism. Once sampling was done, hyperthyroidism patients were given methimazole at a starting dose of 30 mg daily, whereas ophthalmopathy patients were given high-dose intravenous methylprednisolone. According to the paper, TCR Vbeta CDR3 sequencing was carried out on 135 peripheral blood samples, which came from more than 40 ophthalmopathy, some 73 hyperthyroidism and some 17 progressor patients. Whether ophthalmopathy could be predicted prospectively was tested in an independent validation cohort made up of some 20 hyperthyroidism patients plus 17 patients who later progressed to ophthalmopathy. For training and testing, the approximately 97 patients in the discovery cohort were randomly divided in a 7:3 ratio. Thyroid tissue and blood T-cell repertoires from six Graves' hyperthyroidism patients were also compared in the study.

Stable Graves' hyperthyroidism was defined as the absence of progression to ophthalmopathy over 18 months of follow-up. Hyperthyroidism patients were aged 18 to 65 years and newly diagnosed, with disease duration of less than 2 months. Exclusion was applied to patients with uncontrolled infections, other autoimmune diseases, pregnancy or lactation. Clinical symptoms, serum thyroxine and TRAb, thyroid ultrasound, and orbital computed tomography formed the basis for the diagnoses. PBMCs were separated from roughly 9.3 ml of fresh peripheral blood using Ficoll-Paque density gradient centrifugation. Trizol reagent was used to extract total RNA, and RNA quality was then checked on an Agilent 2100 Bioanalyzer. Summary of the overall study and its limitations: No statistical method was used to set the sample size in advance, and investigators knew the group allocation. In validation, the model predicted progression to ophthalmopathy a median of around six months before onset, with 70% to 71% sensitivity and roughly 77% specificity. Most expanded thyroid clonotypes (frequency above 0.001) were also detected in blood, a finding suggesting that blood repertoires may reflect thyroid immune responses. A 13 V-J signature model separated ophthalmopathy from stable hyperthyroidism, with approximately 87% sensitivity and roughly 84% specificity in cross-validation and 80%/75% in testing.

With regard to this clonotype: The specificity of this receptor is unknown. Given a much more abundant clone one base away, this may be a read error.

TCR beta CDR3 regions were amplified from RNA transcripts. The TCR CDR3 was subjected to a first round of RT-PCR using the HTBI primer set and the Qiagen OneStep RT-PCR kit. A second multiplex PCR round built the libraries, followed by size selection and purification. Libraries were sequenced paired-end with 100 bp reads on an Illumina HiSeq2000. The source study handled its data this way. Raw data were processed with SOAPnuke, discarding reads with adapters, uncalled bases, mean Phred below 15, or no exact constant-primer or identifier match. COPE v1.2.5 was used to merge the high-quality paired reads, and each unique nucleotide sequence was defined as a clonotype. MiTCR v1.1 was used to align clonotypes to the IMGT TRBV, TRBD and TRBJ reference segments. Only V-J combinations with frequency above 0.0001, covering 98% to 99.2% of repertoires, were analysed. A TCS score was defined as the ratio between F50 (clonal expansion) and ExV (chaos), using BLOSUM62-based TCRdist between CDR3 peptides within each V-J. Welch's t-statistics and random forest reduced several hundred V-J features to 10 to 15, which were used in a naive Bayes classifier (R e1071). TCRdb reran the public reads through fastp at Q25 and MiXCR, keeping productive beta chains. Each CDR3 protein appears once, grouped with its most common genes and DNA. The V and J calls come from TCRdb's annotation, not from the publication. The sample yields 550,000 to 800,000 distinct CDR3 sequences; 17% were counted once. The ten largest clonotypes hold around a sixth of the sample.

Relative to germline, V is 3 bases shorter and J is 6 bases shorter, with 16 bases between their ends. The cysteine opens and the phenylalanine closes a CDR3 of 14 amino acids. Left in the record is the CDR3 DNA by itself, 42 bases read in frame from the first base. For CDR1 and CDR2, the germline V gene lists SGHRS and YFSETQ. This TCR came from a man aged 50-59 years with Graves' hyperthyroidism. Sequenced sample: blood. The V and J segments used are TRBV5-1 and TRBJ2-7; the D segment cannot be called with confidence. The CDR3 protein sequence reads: CASSSGPPRAEQYF. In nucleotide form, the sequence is TGCGCCAGCAGCTCAGGACCTCCCCGGGCCGAGCAGTACTTC.